Each of the 14 T cell receptor beta chains below was sequenced from the same sample in a study of shared clonotypes between healthy human individuals. Here immunoSEQ multiplex PCR was the method, and the copy in TCRdb shows in-frame clones only, minus some. The sample yields under 2,500,000 clones, approximately 96% seen once. What was sequenced was naive CD4+ T cells sorted from blood. Subset defined: CD45RA+ positively selected. The receptors stem from a man younger than 30 in good health.

The V call is TRBV19, the J call TRBJ2-7; D unresolved. Trimming took off 3 bases at V and 5 bases at J, with 11 bases between the two ends. The CDR3 totals 13 residues. Germline CDR1 reads LNHDA; CDR2 reads SQIVND (reference sequence). CDR3 sequence: CASSMEGLNEQYF. The CDR3 DNA follows: TGTGCCAGTAGTATGGAAGGGCTCAACGAGCAGTACTTC. The variable domain in full, completed from reference TRBV19 and TRBJ2-7, reads DGGITQSPKYLFRKEGQNVTLSCEQNLNHDAMYWYRQDPGQGLRLIYYSQIVNDFQKGDIAEGYSVSREKKESFPLTVTSAQKNPTAFYLCASSMEGLNEQYFGPGTRLTVT.

This rearrangement joins TRBV4-1 to TRBJ1-1, with TRBD1 as a possible D gene (5 bases). The germline V gene has CDR1 MGHRA and CDR2 YSYEKL. The CDR3 length is 15 residues. Deletions cut 2 bases from V and 1 base from J, with 11 bases between. The CDR3 DNA follows: TGCGCCAGCAGCCAACCCTCTGACAGGAACACTGAAGCTTTCTTT. Its protein is CASSQPSDRNTEAFF.

J is TRBJ2-1 and V is TRBV11-3; D possibly corresponds to TRBD2 (5 bases). The CDR3 has 16 amino acids. V was shortened by 1 base and J by 9 bases, with 19 bases between the two germline ends. The germline gives CDR1 SGHNT, CDR2 YENEEA. In DNA, the CDR3 is TGTGCCAGCAGCTTAGTCTCCGGCCAGGCTGAGGGTGAGCAGTTCTTC. Amino acid sequence: CASSLVSGQAEGEQFF. Together with reference TRBV11-3 and TRBJ2-1, the CDR3 gives the full variable domain: EAGVVQSPRYKIIEKKQPVAFWCNPISGHNTLYWYLQNLGQGPELLIRYENEEAVDDSQLPKDRFSAERLKGVDSTLKIQPAELGDSAVYLCASSLVSGQAEGEQFFGPGTRLTVL.

This chain uses TRBV6-5 with TRBJ2-1; D might be TRBD2 (6 bases). Germline CDR1 reads MNHEY; CDR2 reads SVGAGI. V was trimmed by 6 bases and J by 7 bases, leaving 16 bases between them. The CDR3 totals 14 residues. The CDR3 nucleotides read TGTGCCAGCAGCTCCAAGGCGGGGTCTAATGAGCAGTTCTTC. It codes for CASSSKAGSNEQFF.

Note on this clone: Additional DNA sequences in this sample encode the identical CDR3. The V and J genes are TRBV5-6 and TRBJ2-1; no definite D call. The germline V gene encodes CDR1 SGHDT and CDR2 YYEEEE. V dropped 2 bases and J dropped 4 bases, with 4 bases sitting between them. CDR3 length equals 12 residues. The CDR3 loop reads CASSFTYNEQFF. The CDR3 DNA reads TGTGCCAGCAGCTTCACTTACAATGAGCAGTTCTTC.

The chain has TRBV5-6 and TRBJ2-5; no firm D call. Germline V CDR1 and CDR2: SGHDT, YYEEEE. The V and J ends lost 0 bases and 5 bases respectively, with 8 bases between them. The CDR3 length is 13 residues. The CDR3 loop is CASSLDFRETQYF. CDR3 nucleotides: TGTGCCAGCAGCTTGGACTTTAGGGAGACCCAGTACTTC.

About this clone: At the DNA level, this CDR3 is encoded by other sequences in the same sample as well. This chain links TRBV5-4 with TRBJ1-2; D remains ambiguous. This CDR3 is 12 amino acids long. CDR1 SGHNT and CDR2 YYREEE come from the germline V gene (reference sequence). V was cut by 0 bases and J by 5 bases, with 5 bases left in between. The CDR3 is CASSLVGYGYTF. The CDR3 DNA is TGTGCCAGCAGCTTGGTGGGGTATGGCTACACCTTC.

The V call is TRBV7-9, the J call TRBJ1-2; TRBD1 might be the D (6 bases). This CDR3 has 16 residues. V lost 4 bases and J lost 5, with 20 bases in between. The germline V gene encodes CDR1 SEHNR and CDR2 FQNEAQ (reference sequence). DNA of the CDR3: TGTGCCAGCAGCTCTACAGGGAAGGGGACTATTTATGGCTACACCTTC. Its translation: CASSSTGKGTIYGYTF.

CDR3 region: CASSLTEYEQYF. The CDR3 region has the DNA TGTGCCAGCTCACTGACAGAATACGAGCAGTACTTC. This chain joins TRBV18 and TRBJ2-7, with D possibly being TRBD1 (5 bases). This CDR3 has 12 amino acids. CDR1 is KGHSH, CDR2 LQKENI, per germline. V was clipped by 4 bases and J by 4 bases, with 8 bases between them.

The V gene is TRBV14, the J gene TRBJ2-2, with TRBD1 matching over 7 bases. The CDR3 has 16 amino acids. Germline V gene sequence: CDR1 SGHDN, CDR2 FVKESK. V lost 6 bases and J lost 1; bases outside the gene matches: 8. CDR3 sequence (DNA): TGTGCCAGCAGTTCAACAGGGGTGAAGAACACCGGGGAGCTGTTTTTT. Its protein is CASSSTGVKNTGELFF.

V usage is TRBV19 and J usage is TRBJ1-5; weak D call: TRBD1 (5 bases). Trimming stripped 6 bases from V and 7 bases from J, with 22 bases between. CDR3 length equals 16 residues. Germline V lookup: CDR1 LNHDA, CDR2 SQIVND (reference sequence). The CDR3 sequence is CASRLQRDGTGQPQHF. The CDR3 nucleotides read TGTGCCAGTAGACTGCAACGGGACGGCACGGGACAGCCCCAGCATTTT.

The table lists this clone with a count of one. This chain uses TRBV5-1 with TRBJ2-5; possibly TRBD2 for D (5 bases). The CDR3 contains 13 residues. The germline CDR1 and CDR2 sequences are SGHRS and YFSETQ. The ends were cut back, 3 bases at V and 4 bases at J, with 10 bases in the middle. CDR3 DNA sequence: TGCGCCAGCAGCTCGAGGAGGTCAGAGACCCAGTACTTC. Translated: CASSSRRSETQYF.

V and J are TRBV9 and TRBJ1-3; D ambiguous. The CDR3 totals 16 residues. Trimming removed 0 bases at V and 0 bases at J, with 10 bases between. Germline loops: CDR1 SGDLS, CDR2 YYNGEE. The CDR3 sequence is CASSVDALSSGNTIYF. The CDR3 DNA sequence: TGTGCCAGCAGCGTAGACGCATTGAGCTCTGGAAACACCATATATTTT. Combining the CDR3 with reference TRBV9 and TRBJ1-3 gives the whole variable domain DSGVTQTPKHLITATGQRVTLRCSPRSGDLSVYWYQQSLDQGLQFLIQYYNGEERAKGNILERFSAQQFPDLHSELNLSSLELGDSALYFCASSVDALSSGNTIYFGEGSWLTVV.

The genes are TRBV28 and TRBJ2-5; possibly TRBD2 for D (5 bases). V was trimmed by 2 bases and J by 5 bases, leaving 12 bases between them. CDR1 is MDHEN and CDR2 is SYDVKM in the germline V gene. The CDR3 consists of 14 residues. CDR3 bases: TGTGCCAGCAGTTTACCGGCTAGCCGCGAGACCCAGTACTTC. It encodes CASSLPASRETQYF. Full variable domain (missing parts from reference TRBV28 and TRBJ2-5): DVKVTQSSRYLVKRTGEKVFLECVQDMDHENMFWYRQDPGLGLRLIYFSYDVKMKEKGDIPEGYSVSREKKERFSLILESASTNQTSMYLCASSLPASRETQYFGPGTRLLVL.